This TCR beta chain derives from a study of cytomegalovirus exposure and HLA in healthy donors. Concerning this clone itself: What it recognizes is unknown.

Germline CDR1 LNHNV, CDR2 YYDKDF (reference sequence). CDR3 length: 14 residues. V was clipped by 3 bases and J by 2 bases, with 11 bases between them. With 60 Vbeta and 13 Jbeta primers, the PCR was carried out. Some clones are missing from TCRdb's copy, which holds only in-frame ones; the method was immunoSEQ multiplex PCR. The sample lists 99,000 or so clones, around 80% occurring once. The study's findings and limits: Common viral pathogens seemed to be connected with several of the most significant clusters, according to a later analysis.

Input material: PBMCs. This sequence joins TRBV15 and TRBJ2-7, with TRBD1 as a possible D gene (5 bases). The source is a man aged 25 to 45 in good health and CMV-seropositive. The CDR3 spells CATSSSTGTYEQYF. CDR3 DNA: TGTGCCACCAGCAGCTCAACAGGAACCTACGAGCAGTACTTC.